This T cell receptor beta chain was found in a study of CD8+CD57+ T cells in acquired aplastic anemia. CDR3 size: 16 residues. V was cut by 3 bases and J by 0 bases, with 14 bases left in between. Germline V gives CDR1 SQVTM, CDR2 ANQGSEA. Genomic DNA, serving as template, underwent TCR beta VDJ and CDR3 profiling. TCRdb passed the reads through MiXCR, listing each CDR3 protein once. The data contain some 130,000 distinct CDR3 sequences, less than 45% of them singletons. The sample was sorted CD4+, CD8+, or CD8+CD57+ T cells (not recorded which) from PBMCs. This receptor was taken from a human donor in good health, serving as a control. The V call is TRBV29-1, the J call TRBJ1-4; a possible D gene is TRBD1 (6 bases). CDR3 nucleotide sequence: TGCAGCGTTGACGACAGGCCTAGCGCAACTAATGAAAAACTGTTTTTT. Its protein product is CSVDDRPSATNEKLFF. The whole variable domain, remainder taken from reference TRBV29-1 and TRBJ1-4, is SAVISQKPSRDICQRGTSLTIQCQVDSQVTMMFWYRQQPGQSLTLIATANQGSEATYESGFVIDKFPISRPNLTFSTLTVSNMSPEDSSIYLCSVDDRPSATNEKLFFGSGTQLSVL.